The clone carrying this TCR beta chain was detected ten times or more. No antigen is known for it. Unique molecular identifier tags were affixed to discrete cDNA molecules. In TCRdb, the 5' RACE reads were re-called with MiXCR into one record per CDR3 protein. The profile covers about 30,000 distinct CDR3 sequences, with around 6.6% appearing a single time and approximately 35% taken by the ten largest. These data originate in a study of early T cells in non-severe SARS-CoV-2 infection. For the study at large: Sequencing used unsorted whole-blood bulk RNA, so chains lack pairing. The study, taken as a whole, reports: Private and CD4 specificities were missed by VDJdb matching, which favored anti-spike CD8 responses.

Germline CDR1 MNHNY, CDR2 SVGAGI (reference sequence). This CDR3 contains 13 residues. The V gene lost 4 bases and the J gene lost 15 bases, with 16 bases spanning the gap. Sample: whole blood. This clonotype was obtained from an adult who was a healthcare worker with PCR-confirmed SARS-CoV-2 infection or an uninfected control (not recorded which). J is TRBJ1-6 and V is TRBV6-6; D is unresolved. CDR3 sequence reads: CASSSLGPSFLHF. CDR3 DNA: TGTGCCAGCAGTTCCCTAGGACCTTCCTTCCTCCACTTT.